This entry describes one TCR beta chain. Using immunoSEQ multiplex PCR, the repertoire was profiled, and TCRdb retains in-frame clones only, with some absent. The table lists 200,000 to 300,000 clones, 84% of them singletons. The data belong to a study of blood T cell repertoires in COVID-19. For the study at large: COVID-19 samples from acute and convalescent phases originated in the United States, Italy and Spain.

CDR1 and CDR2 from the germline V gene are MNHEY and SVGAGI. The CDR3 covers 14 residues. Trimming took off 6 bases at V and 0 bases at J, with 10 bases between the two ends. The V gene is TRBV6-5, the J gene TRBJ2-3, with D tentatively TRBD2 (5 bases). This receptor was identified in a man between 40 and 49 years old who had recovered from COVID-19. Sequencing used peripheral blood. The CDR3 here is CASRASGSTDTQYF. CDR3 nucleotides: TGTGCCAGCAGGGCCAGCGGCAGCACAGATACGCAGTATTTT.